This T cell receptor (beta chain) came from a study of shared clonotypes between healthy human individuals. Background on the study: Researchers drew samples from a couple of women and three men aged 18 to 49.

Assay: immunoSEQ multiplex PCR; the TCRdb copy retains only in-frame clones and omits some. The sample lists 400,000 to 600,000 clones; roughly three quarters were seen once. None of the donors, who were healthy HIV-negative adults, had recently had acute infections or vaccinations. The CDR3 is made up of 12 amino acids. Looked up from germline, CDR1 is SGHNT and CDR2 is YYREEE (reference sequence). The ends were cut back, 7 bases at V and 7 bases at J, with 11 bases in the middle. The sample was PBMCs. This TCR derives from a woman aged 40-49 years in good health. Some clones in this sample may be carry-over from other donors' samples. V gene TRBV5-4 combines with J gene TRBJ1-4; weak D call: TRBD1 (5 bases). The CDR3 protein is CASAARGEKLFF. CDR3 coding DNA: TGTGCCAGCGCCGCTAGGGGTGAAAAACTGTTTTTT.